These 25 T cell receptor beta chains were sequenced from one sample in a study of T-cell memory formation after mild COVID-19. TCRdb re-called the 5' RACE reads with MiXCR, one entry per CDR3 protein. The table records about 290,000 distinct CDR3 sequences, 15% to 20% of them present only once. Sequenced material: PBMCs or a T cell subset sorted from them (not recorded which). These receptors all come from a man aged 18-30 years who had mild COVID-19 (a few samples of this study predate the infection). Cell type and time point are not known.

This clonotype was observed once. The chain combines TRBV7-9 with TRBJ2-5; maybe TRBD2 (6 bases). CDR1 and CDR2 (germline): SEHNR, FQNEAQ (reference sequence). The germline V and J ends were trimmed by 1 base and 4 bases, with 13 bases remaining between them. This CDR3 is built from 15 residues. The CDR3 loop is CASSLESGGGETQYF. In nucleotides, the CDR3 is TGTGCCAGCAGCTTAGAATCTGGGGGAGGAGAGACCCAGTACTTC. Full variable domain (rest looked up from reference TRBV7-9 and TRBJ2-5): DTGVSQNPRHKITKRGQNVTFRCDPISEHNRLYWYRQTLGQGPEFLTYFQNEAQLEKSRLLSDRFSAERPKGSFSTLEIQRTEQGDSAMYLCASSLESGGGETQYFGPGTRLLVL.

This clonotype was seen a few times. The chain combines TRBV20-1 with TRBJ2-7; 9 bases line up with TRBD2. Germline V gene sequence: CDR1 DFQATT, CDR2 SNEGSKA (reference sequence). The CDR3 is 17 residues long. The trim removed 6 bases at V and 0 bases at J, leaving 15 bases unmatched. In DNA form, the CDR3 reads TGCAGTGCCCCTTTTCGAGCGGGGGGCTATAGCTCCTACGAGCAGTACGTC. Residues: CSAPFRAGGYSSYEQYV.

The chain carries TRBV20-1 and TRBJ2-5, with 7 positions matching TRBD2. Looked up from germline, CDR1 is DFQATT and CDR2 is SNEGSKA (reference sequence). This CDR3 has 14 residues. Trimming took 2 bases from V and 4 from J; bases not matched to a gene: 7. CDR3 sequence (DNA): TGCAGTGCTAGAAAAGCGGGGAGGCGAGAGACCCAGTACTTC. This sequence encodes CSARKAGRRETQYF.

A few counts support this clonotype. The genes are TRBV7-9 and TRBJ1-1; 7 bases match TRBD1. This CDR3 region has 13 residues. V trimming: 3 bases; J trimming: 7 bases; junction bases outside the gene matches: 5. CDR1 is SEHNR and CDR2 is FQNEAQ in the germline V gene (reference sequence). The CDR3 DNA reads TGTGCCAGCAGCTTTGCCGGGACAGATGAAGCTTTCTTT. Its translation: CASSFAGTDEAFF.

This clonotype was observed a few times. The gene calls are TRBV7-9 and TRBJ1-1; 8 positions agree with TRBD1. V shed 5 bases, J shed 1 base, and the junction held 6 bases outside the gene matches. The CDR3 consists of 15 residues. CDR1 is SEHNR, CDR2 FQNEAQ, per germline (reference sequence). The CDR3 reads CASSLSQGGNTEAFF. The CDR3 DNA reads TGTGCCAGCAGCCTATCACAGGGGGGGAACACTGAAGCTTTCTTT.

CDR3 sequence: CASSPLGGPYGYTF. The CDR3 DNA reads as TGTGCCAGCAGCCCCCTGGGAGGACCCTATGGCTACACCTTC. The rearrangement uses TRBV12-3 or TRBV12-4 and TRBJ1-2; D not resolved. This CDR3 region has 14 residues. The ends were cut back, 6 bases at V and 4 bases at J, with 15 bases in the middle.

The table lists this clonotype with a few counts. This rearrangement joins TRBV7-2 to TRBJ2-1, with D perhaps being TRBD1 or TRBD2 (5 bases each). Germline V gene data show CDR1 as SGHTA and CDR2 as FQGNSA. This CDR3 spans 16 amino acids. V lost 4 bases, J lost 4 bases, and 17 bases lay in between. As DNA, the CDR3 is TGTGCCAGCAGCTCCTCGGGACCACTCACATACAATGAGCAGTTCTTC. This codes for CASSSSGPLTYNEQFF.

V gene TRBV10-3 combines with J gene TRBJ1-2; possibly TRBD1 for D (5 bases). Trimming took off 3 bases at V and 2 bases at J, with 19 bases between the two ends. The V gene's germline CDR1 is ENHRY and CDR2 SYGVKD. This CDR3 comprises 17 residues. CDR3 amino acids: CAISERVRQIPNYGYTF. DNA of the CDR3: TGTGCCATCAGTGAACGCGTTAGACAGATACCGAACTATGGCTACACCTTC.

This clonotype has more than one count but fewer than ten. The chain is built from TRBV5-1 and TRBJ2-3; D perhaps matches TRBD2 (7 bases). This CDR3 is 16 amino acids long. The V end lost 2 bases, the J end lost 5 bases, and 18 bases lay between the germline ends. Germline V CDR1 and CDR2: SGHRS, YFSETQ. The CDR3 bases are TGCGCCAGCAGCTTAGAGTGGGGGGGCCAAGGAGATACGCAGTATTTT. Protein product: CASSLEWGGQGDTQYF.

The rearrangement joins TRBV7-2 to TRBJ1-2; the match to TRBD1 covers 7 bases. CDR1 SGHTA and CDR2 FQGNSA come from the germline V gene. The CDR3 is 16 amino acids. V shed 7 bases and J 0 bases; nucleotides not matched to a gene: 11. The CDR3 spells CASTQAGTASNYGYTF. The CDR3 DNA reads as TGTGCCAGCACCCAAGCCGGGACAGCTTCTAACTATGGCTACACCTTC.

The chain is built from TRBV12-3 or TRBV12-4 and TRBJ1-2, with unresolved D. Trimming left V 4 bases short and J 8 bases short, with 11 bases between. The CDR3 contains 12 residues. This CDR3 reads CASSSAPRGYTF. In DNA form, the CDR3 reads TGTGCCAGCAGTTCGGCGCCTCGAGGCTACACCTTC.

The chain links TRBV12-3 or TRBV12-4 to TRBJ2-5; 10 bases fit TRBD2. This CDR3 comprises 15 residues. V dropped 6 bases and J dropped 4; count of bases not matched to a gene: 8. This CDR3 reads CASRPTRLAGETQYF. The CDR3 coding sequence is TGTGCCAGCAGACCCACTCGACTAGCGGGAGAGACCCAGTACTTC.

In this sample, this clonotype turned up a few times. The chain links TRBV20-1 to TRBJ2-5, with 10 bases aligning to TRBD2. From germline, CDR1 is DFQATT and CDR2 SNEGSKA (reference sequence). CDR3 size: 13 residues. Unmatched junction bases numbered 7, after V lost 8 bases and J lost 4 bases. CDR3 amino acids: CSLKRGGVETQYF. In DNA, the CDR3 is TGCAGTCTTAAGCGGGGGGGCGTAGAGACCCAGTACTTC.

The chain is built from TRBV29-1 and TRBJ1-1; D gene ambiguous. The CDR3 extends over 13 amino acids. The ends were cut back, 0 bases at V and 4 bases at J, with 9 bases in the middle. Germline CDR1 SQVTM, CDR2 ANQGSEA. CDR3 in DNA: TGCAGCGTTGAAGAAAACTGGGGCACTGAAGCTTTCTTT. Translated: CSVEENWGTEAFF.

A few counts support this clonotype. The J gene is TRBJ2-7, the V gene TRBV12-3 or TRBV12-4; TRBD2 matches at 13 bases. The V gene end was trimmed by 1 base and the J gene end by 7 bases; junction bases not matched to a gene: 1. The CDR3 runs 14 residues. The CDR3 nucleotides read TGTGCCAGCAGTTTAGGGGGACTAGCGGGGGAGCAGTACGTC. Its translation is CASSLGGLAGEQYV.

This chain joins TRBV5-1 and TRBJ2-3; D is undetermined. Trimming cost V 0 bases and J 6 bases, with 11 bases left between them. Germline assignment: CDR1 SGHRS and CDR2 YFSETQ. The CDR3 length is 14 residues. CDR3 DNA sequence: TGCGCCAGCAGCTTGGACGGTAGGCAGGATACGCAGTATTTT. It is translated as CASSLDGRQDTQYF. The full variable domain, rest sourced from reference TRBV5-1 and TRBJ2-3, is KAGVTQTPRYLIKTRGQQVTLSCSPISGHRSVSWYQQTPGQGLQFLFEYFSETQRNKGNFPGRFSGRQFSNSRSEMNVSTLELGDSALYLCASSLDGRQDTQYFGPGTRLTVL.

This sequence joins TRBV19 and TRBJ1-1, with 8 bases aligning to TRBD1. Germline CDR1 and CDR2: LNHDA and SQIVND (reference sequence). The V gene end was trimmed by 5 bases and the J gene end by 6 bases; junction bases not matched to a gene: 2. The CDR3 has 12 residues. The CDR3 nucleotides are TGTGCCAGTAGTCTACAGGGGGCTGAAGCTTTCTTT. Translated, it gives CASSLQGAEAFF.

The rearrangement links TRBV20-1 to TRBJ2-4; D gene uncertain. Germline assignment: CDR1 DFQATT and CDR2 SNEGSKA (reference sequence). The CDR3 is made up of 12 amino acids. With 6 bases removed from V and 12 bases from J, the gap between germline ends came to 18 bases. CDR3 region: CSATLPPTNQYF. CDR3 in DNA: TGCAGTGCAACACTCCCCCCAACTAATCAGTACTTC.

The CDR3 region is CASSPPPKSQNYGYTF. CDR3 nucleotide sequence: TGTGCCAGCTCACCACCACCCAAATCCCAAAACTATGGCTACACCTTC. The chain recombines TRBV18 with TRBJ1-2; no reliable D call. Between the trimmed V and J ends, which lost 0 bases and 2 bases, there was a span of 13 bases. There are 16 residues in the CDR3. Per germline, CDR1 KGHSH and CDR2 LQKENI.

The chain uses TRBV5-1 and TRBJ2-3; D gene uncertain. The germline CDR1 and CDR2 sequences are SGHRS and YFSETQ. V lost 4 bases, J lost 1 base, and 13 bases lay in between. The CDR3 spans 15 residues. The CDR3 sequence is CASSLKEVGTDTQYF. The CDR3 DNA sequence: TGCGCCAGCAGCCTGAAAGAAGTCGGCACAGATACGCAGTATTTT.

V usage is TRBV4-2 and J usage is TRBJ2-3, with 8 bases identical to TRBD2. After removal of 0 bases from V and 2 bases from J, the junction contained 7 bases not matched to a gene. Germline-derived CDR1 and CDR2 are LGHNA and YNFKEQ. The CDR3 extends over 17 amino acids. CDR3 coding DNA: TGTGCCAGCAGCCAAGATAGACGCGGGGGGCCCACAGATACGCAGTATTTT. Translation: CASSQDRRGGPTDTQYF.

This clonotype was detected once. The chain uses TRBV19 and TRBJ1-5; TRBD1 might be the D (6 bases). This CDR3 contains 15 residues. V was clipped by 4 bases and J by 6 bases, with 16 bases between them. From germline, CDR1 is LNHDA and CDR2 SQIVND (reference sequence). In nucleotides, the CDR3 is TGTGCCAGTAGTAGATTTTCAGGGGCCCGTCAGCCCCAGCATTTT. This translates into CASSRFSGARQPQHF.

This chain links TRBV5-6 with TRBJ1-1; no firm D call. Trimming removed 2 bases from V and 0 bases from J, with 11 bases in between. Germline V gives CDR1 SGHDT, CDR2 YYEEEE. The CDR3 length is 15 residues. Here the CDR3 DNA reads TGTGCCAGCAGCTTTCCGGCAGCCATGAACACTGAAGCTTTCTTT. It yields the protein CASSFPAAMNTEAFF. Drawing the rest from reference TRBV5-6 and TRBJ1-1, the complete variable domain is DAGVTQSPTHLIKTRGQQVTLRCSPKSGHDTVSWYQQALGQGPQFIFQYYEEEERQRGNFPDRFSGHQFPNYSSELNVNALLLGDSALYLCASSFPAAMNTEAFFGQGTRLTVV.

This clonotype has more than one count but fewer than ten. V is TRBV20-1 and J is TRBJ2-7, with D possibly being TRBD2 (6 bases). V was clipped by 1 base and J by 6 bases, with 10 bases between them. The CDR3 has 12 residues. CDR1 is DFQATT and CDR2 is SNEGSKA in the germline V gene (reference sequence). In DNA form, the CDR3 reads TGCAGTGCTAGAGGACTAGTCCCCGAGCAGTACGTC. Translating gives CSARGLVPEQYV.

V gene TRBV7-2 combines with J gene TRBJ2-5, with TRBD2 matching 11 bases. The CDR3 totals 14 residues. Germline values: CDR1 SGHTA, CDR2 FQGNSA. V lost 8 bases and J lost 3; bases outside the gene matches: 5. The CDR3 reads CASVAGGREETQYF. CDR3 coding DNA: TGTGCCAGCGTAGCGGGAGGGCGAGAAGAGACCCAGTACTTC.